The 21 T cell receptor beta chains in this list originate from one sample, sequenced in a study of T cells after yellow fever vaccination. Using its own MiXCR run on the 5' RACE reads, TCRdb lists one record per CDR3 protein. The sample shows 250,000 or so distinct CDR3 sequences, 6% to 8% of them seen only once. This material consisted of CD4+ T cells sorted from PBMCs, taken on the day of the yellow fever booster vaccination. These receptors came from a man aged 25 to 45 who received the YFV17D yellow fever vaccine.

This rearrangement joins TRBV7-8 to TRBJ2-3, with 9 bases identical to TRBD2. The CDR3 is 17 residues long. J was trimmed by 0 bases and V by 5 bases; bases with no gene match: 9. CDR1 and CDR2 (germline): SGHVS, FQNEAQ. The CDR3 DNA reads as TGTGCCAGCAGCCTGGGTCTAGCGGGGATTAGCACAGATACGCAGTATTTT. Its translation: CASSLGLAGISTDTQYF.

The chain combines TRBV6-6 with TRBJ2-1; possibly TRBD2 for D (6 bases). V dropped 5 bases and J dropped 12 bases, with 17 bases sitting between them. This CDR3 has 13 amino acids. Looked up from germline, CDR1 is MNHNY and CDR2 is SVGAGI (reference sequence). The CDR3 sequence: CASSTFGEDGQFF. The CDR3 DNA follows: TGTGCCAGCAGTACGTTCGGGGAGGACGGGCAGTTCTTC.

Only a few counts were recorded for this clonotype. V and J are TRBV30 and TRBJ2-7, with TRBD1 as a possible D gene (6 bases). The CDR3 contains 11 residues. V was shortened by 5 bases and J by 13 bases, with 18 bases between the two germline ends. Germline V CDR1 and CDR2: GTSNPN, SVGIG (reference sequence). CDR3 DNA: TGTGCCTGGCAGGGGACACCAAAGTCATACTTC. Protein sequence: CAWQGTPKSYF.

The V call is TRBV1, the J call TRBJ2-7; the DNA was not compared with TRBD2, the D call given in the table. TRBV1 is given as a pseudogene. The CDR3 extends over 13 amino acids. DNA of the CDR3: TGCACCAGCAGCCGGTTTAGGACTCAGACGCAGTACTTC. This translates into CTSSRFRTQTQYF.

The table lists this clonotype with many counts. This chain uses TRBV4-1 with TRBJ2-1; 8 bases match TRBD2. CDR1 and CDR2 from the germline V gene are MGHRA and YSYEKL. V lost 3 bases to trimming and J lost 6 bases; unmatched junction nucleotides: 7. The CDR3 totals 15 residues. The CDR3: CASSQLGLALNEQFF. The CDR3 DNA is TGCGCCAGCAGCCAGTTAGGACTAGCTCTCAATGAGCAGTTCTTC.

This clonotype has more than one count but fewer than ten. The J gene is TRBJ2-7, the V gene TRBV6-5, with TRBD2 matching over 11 bases. The CDR3 is 16 amino acids. Trimming at V came to 0 bases and at J to 4 bases, leaving 5 bases not matched to a gene. CDR1 and CDR2 (germline): MNHEY, SVGAGI. CDR3 in DNA: TGTGCCAGCAGTTACTCCCTAGCGGGAGGCACTTACGAGCAGTACTTC. Translating it yields CASSYSLAGGTYEQYF.

This clonotype showed up many times. V usage is TRBV20-1 and J usage is TRBJ2-1; TRBD2 matches 8 bases. This CDR3 spans 14 amino acids. V was pared by 3 bases and J by 0 bases, with 1 base of the junction left unmatched. Looked up from germline, CDR1 is DFQATT and CDR2 is SNEGSKA (reference sequence). CDR3 bases: TGCAGTGCTAGGCGGGGGGCCTCCTACAATGAGCAGTTCTTC. This sequence encodes CSARRGASYNEQFF.

This clonotype was seen repeatedly, ten times or more. This rearrangement joins TRBV20-1 to TRBJ2-3; D is tentatively TRBD1 or TRBD2 (5 bases each). Germline CDR1 is DFQATT and CDR2 is SNEGSKA (reference sequence). The CDR3 has 13 residues. Deletions cut 4 bases from V and 4 bases from J, with 12 bases between. The CDR3 reads CSATGPGADTQYF. The CDR3 region has the DNA TGCAGTGCTACGGGACCCGGCGCAGATACGCAGTATTTT.

The sample holds many counts of this clonotype. J is TRBJ2-1 and V is TRBV5-1, with D uncertain. The CDR3 loop spans 16 amino acids. V gave up 0 bases and J gave up 8 bases, with 18 bases separating them. Germline CDR1 reads SGHRS; CDR2 reads YFSETQ. CDR3: CASSLGYSQLSHEQFF. The DNA for the CDR3 is TGCGCCAGCAGCTTGGGGTACAGCCAGCTCAGCCATGAGCAGTTCTTC.

The chain joins TRBV4-2 to TRBJ2-3, with 15 bases matching TRBD2. Trimming took 4 bases from V and 6 from J; bases not matched to a gene: 8. This CDR3 is built from 17 residues. Looked up from germline, CDR1 is LGHNA and CDR2 is YNFKEQ. For the CDR3, the DNA is TGTGCCAGCAGCCTGGGACTAGCGGGAGGTATAATGGATACGCAGTATTTT. Protein: CASSLGLAGGIMDTQYF.

The chain employs TRBV5-4 and TRBJ1-4, with 9 bases identical to TRBD1. The CDR3 length is 14 residues. V trimming: 0 bases; J trimming: 7 bases; junction bases outside the gene matches: 1. Germline loops: CDR1 SGHNT, CDR2 YYREEE (reference sequence). For the CDR3, the DNA is TGTGCCAGCAGCTTGGGGGGACAGGGTGAAAAACTGTTTTTT. Its protein is CASSLGGQGEKLFF.

A few counts support this clonotype. The rearrangement joins TRBV18 to TRBJ1-1, with unresolved D. Germline V CDR1 and CDR2: KGHSH, LQKENI. V lost 1 base, J lost 5 bases, and 14 bases lay in between. This CDR3 has 15 amino acids. CDR3 in amino acids: CASSPRRDRGTEAFF. The CDR3, as DNA: TGTGCCAGCTCACCACGGAGGGATAGAGGGACTGAAGCTTTCTTT.

At least ten counts were recorded for this clonotype. V gene TRBV9 combines with J gene TRBJ2-7; weak D call: TRBD2 (5 bases). V was trimmed by 0 bases and J by 6 bases, leaving 16 bases between them. The germline gives CDR1 SGDLS, CDR2 YYNGEE. The CDR3 has 15 residues. CDR3 DNA: TGTGCCAGCAGCGTAGCTAGTGGGAGTAGTGGCGAGCAGTACTTC. This encodes CASSVASGSSGEQYF.

This clonotype has at least ten counts. The rearrangement uses TRBV7-2 and TRBJ2-7, with D perhaps matching TRBD2 (6 bases). This CDR3 has 15 residues. Germline loops: CDR1 SGHTA, CDR2 FQGNSA. Trimming pared 7 bases from V and 0 bases from J, leaving 16 bases between. The CDR3 reads CASTLAPMSSYEQYF. Written as DNA, the CDR3 is TGTGCCAGCACACTAGCCCCCATGAGCTCCTACGAGCAGTACTTC.

This clonotype was seen a handful of times. The chain joins TRBV29-1 to TRBJ2-7; D is perhaps TRBD1 (6 bases). The CDR3 is 15 residues long. The V and J ends lost 4 bases and 4 bases respectively, with 20 bases between them. The V gene's germline CDR1 is SQVTM and CDR2 ANQGSEA. CDR3 loop: CSVALTRGVPYEQYF. The DNA for the CDR3 is TGCAGCGTTGCACTCACCAGGGGAGTCCCTTACGAGCAGTACTTC.

This clonotype was observed many times. J is TRBJ2-1 and V is TRBV7-8, with D uncertain. Trimming took 1 base from V and 6 from J, leaving 13 bases between them. The length of the CDR3 is 15 residues. Germline values: CDR1 SGHVS, CDR2 FQNEAQ. The CDR3 here is CASSLDLRQSNEQFF. The CDR3 nucleotides are TGTGCCAGCAGCTTAGATCTGAGGCAGAGCAATGAGCAGTTCTTC.

This clonotype was observed at least ten times. Here the CDR3 reads CASSFGDRVETQYF. In DNA form, the CDR3 reads TGTGCCAGCAGCTTTGGGGACAGGGTAGAGACCCAGTACTTC. The J gene is TRBJ2-5, the V gene TRBV7-8, with TRBD1 matching over 9 bases. The germline CDR1 and CDR2 sequences are SGHVS and FQNEAQ. The V segment lost 3 bases and the J segment 4 bases; nucleotides outside the gene matches: 3. The CDR3 length is 14 residues.

The chain carries TRBV3-1 and TRBJ2-7; the D gene is possibly TRBD1 (6 bases). Germline CDR1 and CDR2: LGHDT and YNNKEL (reference sequence). The CDR3 length is 15 residues. V was pared by 4 bases and J by 0 bases, with 13 bases between. The CDR3 is CASSLYRDPSYEQYF. The CDR3 DNA reads as TGTGCCAGCAGCCTTTACAGGGACCCCTCCTACGAGCAGTACTTC.

A few counts support this clonotype. The gene calls are TRBV7-8 and TRBJ2-1; 7 nucleotides match TRBD2. CDR1 is SGHVS, CDR2 FQNEAQ, per germline. The CDR3 contains 15 residues. J lost 6 bases, V lost 3 bases, and 8 bases had no gene match. The CDR3 here is CASSFRGSGFNEQFF. The CDR3 nucleotides are TGTGCCAGCAGCTTCCGCGGTAGCGGGTTCAATGAGCAGTTCTTC.

This clonotype was counted only a few times. The rearrangement joins TRBV6-5 to TRBJ1-1; D unresolved. The CDR3 runs 16 residues. Germline CDR1 and CDR2: MNHEY and SVGAGI. The V end was cut by 0 bases, the J end by 6 bases, with 17 bases between. CDR3 region: CASSYSYGGGYSEAFF. In nucleotides, the CDR3 is TGTGCCAGCAGTTACTCGTACGGAGGCGGATATTCTGAAGCTTTCTTT.

This clonotype was detected ten times or more. The chain carries TRBV5-1 and TRBJ2-1, with D hard to call. The CDR3 length is 14 residues. V shed 2 bases and J shed 8 bases, with 14 bases lying between them. Germline assignment: CDR1 SGHRS and CDR2 YFSETQ. CDR3 amino acids: CASSFTGVGDEQFF. CDR3 sequence (DNA): TGCGCCAGCAGCTTTACCGGAGTAGGAGATGAGCAGTTCTTC.